This T cell receptor beta chain was sequenced for a study of OX40 agonist ivuxolimab in advanced cancers. Assay: immunoSEQ multiplex PCR; the TCRdb copy retains only in-frame clones and omits some. The sample consists of 95,000 to 150,000 clones, 80% to 95% of them appearing once. The CDR3 contains 13 residues. V lost 4 bases and J lost 6, with 14 bases in between. CDR1 and CDR2 (germline): SGHNT, YYREEE (reference sequence). Source: CD4+ or CD8+ T cells sorted from blood, taken in a trial of the OX40 agonist ivuxolimab. The chain has TRBV5-4 and TRBJ2-7; weak D call: TRBD1 (6 bases). The sequence derives from an adult with an advanced solid tumor such as melanoma, head and neck, liver or kidney cancer. CDR3 residues: CASSETGRPEQYF. The CDR3 DNA reads TGTGCCAGCAGCGAGACAGGTAGGCCCGAGCAGTACTTC.